This is a list of T cell receptor beta chains from one sample in a study of T cell responses to AZD1222 COVID-19 vaccine. Generated by immunoSEQ multiplex PCR, the TCRdb table keeps only in-frame clones and is missing some. The sample includes tens of thousands of clones, around nine tenths seen only once; the top ten take approximately 5%. Here the sequenced sample was peripheral blood, taken 28 days after the second AZD1222 dose. The receptor set was obtained from an adult who received the AZD1222 COVID-19 vaccine. Both conserved end residues are part of each CDR3. D genes are given only for firm matches. For some rows the clone size is stated as once, few or many, or as a class when expanded; others skip it.

CDR3,DNA,D,size,J,V
CASSLVKDTQFF,TGTGCCAGCAGCTTAGTTAAGGACACCCAGTTCTTC,-,-,TRBJ2-1,TRBV7-9
CASSQVLAQGHSPLHF,TGCGCCAGCAGCCAAGTCCTGGCTCAGGGGCATTCACCCCTCCACTTT,-,few,TRBJ1-6,TRBV4-1
CSAIDRLGVEDTQYF,TGCAGTGCTATTGATCGATTAGGGGTGGAAGATACGCAGTATTTT,-,-,TRBJ2-3,TRBV20-1
CASNHGTGGGQPQHF,TGCGCCAGCAACCACGGGACAGGGGGAGGTCAGCCCCAGCATTTT,TRBD1,-,TRBJ1-5,TRBV10-1
CSGLSRQLTEAFF,TGCAGCGGGTTGTCTAGACAGCTCACTGAAGCTTTCTTT,-,-,TRBJ1-1,TRBV29-1
CASSVGHRFQETQYF,TGTGCCAGCAGCGTAGGGCATAGATTTCAAGAGACCCAGTACTTC,-,-,TRBJ2-5,TRBV9
CAWSVRLTDNTEAFF,TGTGCCTGGAGTGTGCGACTCACCGATAACACTGAAGCTTTCTTT,-,-,TRBJ1-1,TRBV30
CASSWTIGDTDTQYF,TGTGCCAGCAGTTGGACTATCGGGGACACAGATACGCAGTATTTT,-,-,TRBJ2-3,TRBV6-5
CASSFRGAADQPQHF,TGTGCCAGCAGCTTTCGAGGGGCGGCGGATCAGCCCCAGCATTTT,-,-,TRBJ1-5,TRBV5-4
CASSIDFIVQPQHF,TGTGCCAGTAGTATAGATTTCATAGTACAGCCCCAGCATTTT,-,-,TRBJ1-5,TRBV19
CASSLLTARGPYEQYF,TGTGCCAGCAGTTTACTCACAGCCAGGGGGCCCTACGAGCAGTACTTC,TRBD1,-,TRBJ2-7,TRBV27
CASSPDKNYGYTF,TGTGCCAGCAGCCCTGACAAAAACTATGGCTACACCTTC,-,-,TRBJ1-2,TRBV7-3
CASSVEGRGEAFF,TGTGCCAGCAGCGTAGAAGGCAGGGGTGAAGCTTTCTTT,-,-,TRBJ1-1,TRBV9
CASRELTNEKLFF,TGTGCCAGTCGAGAACTAACTAATGAAAAACTGTTTTTT,-,-,TRBJ1-4,TRBV19
CASSRTSSSYNEQFF,TGTGCCAGTAGTCGAACCTCGAGCTCCTACAATGAGCAGTTCTTC,-,-,TRBJ2-1,TRBV19
CASSSGRQRFEQFF,TGTGCCAGCAGCTCTGGACGACAGAGGTTCGAGCAGTTCTTC,-,-,TRBJ2-1,TRBV5-4
CATSRVTEQFF,TGTGCCACCAGCAGAGTCACTGAGCAGTTCTTC,-,-,TRBJ2-1,TRBV15
CASSLFSRGAEEQYF,TGTGCCAGCAGTTTATTTTCCCGGGGGGCCGAGGAGCAGTACTTC,-,-,TRBJ2-7,TRBV28
CASSPRLARGNEQFF,TGTGCCAGCAGCCCCAGACTAGCAAGGGGCAATGAGCAGTTCTTC,TRBD2,-,TRBJ2-1,TRBV7-3
CACRDRHSEAFF,TGTGCCTGCCGGGACCGGCACTCTGAAGCTTTCTTT,-,-,TRBJ1-1,TRBV6-5
CASSIPQWQGGAADTEAFF,TGTGCCAGTAGTATCCCCCAGTGGCAAGGGGGGGCCGCGGACACTGAAGCTTTCTTT,-,-,TRBJ1-1,TRBV19
CASSYKVQNYGYTF,TGTGCCAGCAGTTACAAAGTCCAGAACTATGGCTACACCTTC,-,-,TRBJ1-2,TRBV6-5
CASSPFRVQGTDTQYF,TGTGCCAGCTCACCGTTCAGAGTCCAGGGGACAGATACGCAGTATTTT,-,-,TRBJ2-3,TRBV18
CASSLTGPQWSEQYF,TGTGCCAGCAGCTTGACAGGGCCCCAATGGTCCGAGCAGTACTTC,TRBD1,-,TRBJ2-7,TRBV7-9
CASRKDRGLRDSPLHF,TGTGCCAGCAGGAAAGACAGGGGGCTGAGGGATTCACCCCTCCACTTT,TRBD1,-,TRBJ1-6,TRBV2
CATSPPRGNTEAFF,TGTGCCACCAGCCCCCCCCGGGGTAACACTGAAGCTTTCTTT,-,-,TRBJ1-1,TRBV15
CASSDVGSQPQHF,TGTGCCAGCAGTGATGTGGGGAGCCAGCCCCAGCATTTT,-,-,TRBJ1-5,TRBV6-1
CASSKRGGRSEQFF,TGTGCCAGTTCAAAGAGGGGGGGAAGAAGTGAGCAGTTCTTC,-,-,TRBJ2-1,TRBV25-1
CASTTAGQGGGYTF,TGTGCCAGCACAACAGCGGGACAGGGGGGAGGCTACACCTTC,TRBD1,-,TRBJ1-2,TRBV6-6
CSVDLQGETEAFF,TGCAGCGTTGACCTACAGGGGGAGACTGAAGCTTTCTTT,TRBD1,-,TRBJ1-1,TRBV29-1
CASSQGTGGNTGELFF,TGCGCCAGCAGCCAGGGGACAGGGGGTAACACCGGGGAGCTGTTTTTT,TRBD1,-,TRBJ2-2,TRBV4-3
CASSRGTSYTGELFF,TGTGCCAGCAGCCGCGGGACTTCCTACACCGGGGAGCTGTTTTTT,-,-,TRBJ2-2,TRBV11-2
CASSLGGDTYEQYF,TGCGCCAGCAGCCTCGGGGGGGACACCTACGAGCAGTACTTC,TRBD2,few,TRBJ2-7,TRBV5-1
CASRNKQGHYEQYF,TGTGCCAGCAGAAATAAACAGGGCCACTACGAGCAGTACTTC,-,-,TRBJ2-7,TRBV7-3
CASSPSGISGYTF,TGTGCCAGCAGCCCTTCAGGGATCTCCGGCTACACCTTC,-,-,TRBJ1-2,TRBV27
CASSLSLAGDTQYF,TGTGCCAGCAGCTTATCTCTAGCGGGGGATACGCAGTATTTT,TRBD2,-,TRBJ2-3,TRBV7-2
CASSLVLGTDTQYF,TGTGCCAGCAGCTTGGTACTGGGCACAGATACGCAGTATTTT,-,-,TRBJ2-3,TRBV5-6
CASSEEGGEETQYF,TGTGCCAGCAGTGAAGAAGGGGGGGAAGAGACCCAGTACTTC,-,-,TRBJ2-5,TRBV2
CASSLATGTMNTEAFF,TGCGCCAGCAGCTTGGCAACCGGGACAATGAACACTGAAGCTTTCTTT,-,few,TRBJ1-1,TRBV5-1
CASSPRQSNYGYTF,TGCGCCAGCAGCCCGCGACAGAGTAACTATGGCTACACCTTC,-,-,TRBJ1-2,TRBV4-1
CASSFLGGSYNEQFF,TGTGCCAGCAGCTTTCTGGGTGGTTCCTACAATGAGCAGTTCTTC,-,-,TRBJ2-1,TRBV7-2
CASSLGFGTDSNQPQHF,TGTGCCAGCAGCTTAGGTTTCGGGACGGATAGCAATCAGCCCCAGCATTTT,-,-,TRBJ1-5,TRBV7-8
CASSLASPPDEAFF,TGCGCCAGCAGCTTGGCATCACCCCCCGATGAAGCTTTCTTT,-,-,TRBJ1-1,TRBV5-1
CASQAGTFLGYQETQYF,TGCGCCAGCCAAGCCGGGACTTTTCTGGGGTACCAAGAGACCCAGTACTTC,-,-,TRBJ2-5,TRBV4-1
CASSGRGLAGPYEQYF,TGTGCCAGTAGTGGAAGGGGACTAGCGGGGCCCTACGAGCAGTACTTC,TRBD2,-,TRBJ2-7,TRBV19
CASSSDRDGNTIYF,TGTGCCAGCAGCTCGGACAGAGATGGAAACACCATATATTTT,-,-,TRBJ1-3,TRBV7-9
CASSSTGGGGYTF,TGTGCCAGCAGTTCCACAGGGGGCGGTGGCTACACCTTC,TRBD1,-,TRBJ1-2,TRBV27
CASSEQPGQVKNQPQHF,TGTGCCAGCAGTGAACAACCGGGACAGGTAAAAAATCAGCCCCAGCATTTT,TRBD1,-,TRBJ1-5,TRBV6-1
CASSVSGTENYEQYF,TGTGCCAGCAGTGTCTCCGGGACAGAGAACTACGAGCAGTACTTC,TRBD1,-,TRBJ2-7,TRBV25-1
CASGRGDTEAFF,TGTGCCAGCGGAAGAGGGGACACTGAAGCTTTCTTT,-,-,TRBJ1-1,TRBV5-4
CASSLTVNTEAFF,TGTGCCAGCAGTTTGACAGTGAACACTGAAGCTTTCTTT,-,-,TRBJ1-1,TRBV27
CASSLGGGDYGYTF,TGTGCCAGCAGCTTAGGAGGTGGGGACTATGGCTACACCTTC,-,-,TRBJ1-2,TRBV7-2
CASSSMLGTGFVQPQHF,TGTGCCAGCAGTTCCATGCTGGGGACAGGGTTTGTCCAGCCCCAGCATTTT,TRBD1,-,TRBJ1-5,TRBV6-2/TRBV6-3
CASKRGQCQPQHF,TGTGCCAGCAAGCGGGGGCAGTGTCAGCCCCAGCATTTT,-,few,TRBJ1-5,TRBV21-1
CASGLLAGGPNNEQFF,TGTGCTAGTGGTTTATTAGCGGGGGGGCCGAACAATGAGCAGTTCTTC,TRBD2,-,TRBJ2-1,TRBV12-5